Listed below are T cell receptor beta chains from one sample, sequenced in a study of OX40 agonist ivuxolimab in advanced cancers. Repertoires were generated with immunoSEQ multiplex PCR, while TCRdb's copy carries only in-frame clones and drops some. The sample comprises roughly 60,000 clones, approximately 81% of which are singletons, and around 3% rests with the top ten. The sample in question was CD4+ or CD8+ T cells sorted from blood, obtained in a trial of the OX40 agonist ivuxolimab. Every receptor here comes from an adult with an advanced solid tumor such as melanoma, head and neck, liver or kidney cancer. CDR3s include the opening cysteine and the closing phenylalanine or tryptophan. D genes are given only for firm matches. Part of the rows lack a size; the others show once, few, many or a class for expanded clones.

>TRBJ2-3|TRBD2|few|TRBV7-9
TGTGCCTGCAACCCTAGCGGGAGCACAGATACGCAGTATTTT
CACNPSGSTDTQYF
>TRBJ2-3|TRBD1|NA|TRBV9
TGTGCCAGCAGCATCGACAGGGGAGATACGCAGTATTTT
CASSIDRGDTQYF
>TRBJ1-5|NA|NA|TRBV19
TGTGCCAGTAGTGCGGCGGACGCCCTGTATAGCAATCAGCCCCAGCATTTT
CASSAADALYSNQPQHF
>TRBJ2-3|NA|once|TRBV7-2
TGTGCCAGCAGCTTAAGGACAGACACAGATACGCAGTATTTT
CASSLRTDTDTQYF
>TRBJ2-3|NA|NA|TRBV28
TGTGCCAGCACCAAACCCCAGGGAAGAGATACGCAGTATTTT
CASTKPQGRDTQYF
>TRBJ2-1|TRBD1|NA|TRBV4-1
TGCGCCAGCAGCTTGACAGGGGACAATGAGCAGTTCTTC
CASSLTGDNEQFF
>TRBJ1-4|NA|NA|TRBV5-1
TGCGCCAGCAGCCTCTCTGAGGGGGAGTCGAAAAAACTGTTTTTT
CASSLSEGESKKLFF
>TRBJ1-2|TRBD1|once|TRBV30
TGTGCCTGGAGCGTCCCTCGGGACAGGGGGAACGTTTTTGGCTACACCTTC
CAWSVPRDRGNVFGYTF
>TRBJ1-4|NA|NA|TRBV5-1
TGCGCCAGCAGCGCCAGGAGACCTAATGAAAAACTGTTTTTT
CASSARRPNEKLFF
>TRBJ2-5|TRBD1|few|TRBV5-1
TGCGCCAGCAGCTTGAATCGGAATCAGGGACAGGGGAACTTC
CASSLNRNQGQGNF
>TRBJ1-1|NA|NA|TRBV7-2
TGTGCCAGCAGCTTGGGAGGGCTGGGCACTGAAGCTTTCTTT
CASSLGGLGTEAFF
>TRBJ2-1|NA|NA|TRBV6-5
TGTGCCAGCATGGAGGGTGGAGACAATGAGCAGTTCTTC
CASMEGGDNEQFF
>TRBJ1-2|TRBD1|once|TRBV6-5
TGTGCCAGCAGTTACGACAGGGCGAATGGCTACACCTTC
CASSYDRANGYTF
>TRBJ1-2|NA|NA|TRBV28
TGTGCCAGCAACTCGGGGACGTTAGGCTACACCTTC
CASNSGTLGYTF
>TRBJ1-2|TRBD1|many|TRBV5-5
TGTGCCAGCAGCACTTGGACAGGGGCGAGCTACACCTTC
CASSTWTGASYTF
>TRBJ2-7|NA|NA|TRBV5-1
TGCGCCAGCAGCGACTCCTACGAGCAGTACTTC
CASSDSYEQYF
>TRBJ2-1|NA|NA|TRBV4-2
TGTGCCAGCAGCCAGGGTGGTCCCAGCTCCTACAATGAGCAGTTCTTC
CASSQGGPSSYNEQFF
>TRBJ2-5|NA|NA|TRBV12-5
TGTGCTAGTGGTTCTGGGTCAGAGACCCAGTACTTC
CASGSGSETQYF
>TRBJ1-1|NA|NA|TRBV9
TGTGCCAGCAGCGCCACAGGGATGAACACTGAAGCTTTCTTT
CASSATGMNTEAFF
>TRBJ2-7|TRBD1|NA|TRBV2
TGTGCCAGCCTCCCTGGGGGGACAGGAACCTACGAGCAGTACTTC
CASLPGGTGTYEQYF
>TRBJ2-4|TRBD1|NA|TRBV10-3
TGTGCCATCAGTGACAGGACAGGGGCGAACATTCAGTACTTC
CAISDRTGANIQYF
>TRBJ2-5|NA|NA|TRBV15
TGTGCCACCAGCAGGGGACTGGCACCCCAAGAGACCCAGTACTTC
CATSRGLAPQETQYF
>TRBJ2-4|TRBD1|NA|TRBV9
TGTGCCAGCAGCGTAGCGACAGGGGGGAACATTCAGTACTTC
CASSVATGGNIQYF
>TRBJ1-1|NA|NA|TRBV19
TGTGCCAGTAGTAAGGGACTCCGGGGGGAAGCTTTCTTT
CASSKGLRGEAFF
>TRBJ1-4|NA|NA|TRBV30
TGTGCCTGGAGTGAGATCAGGGGTGGAGAAAAACTGTTTTTT
CAWSEIRGGEKLFF
>TRBJ2-2|TRBD2|NA|TRBV7-2
TGTGCCAGCAGCGAGCGGGGGACGGTCGGGGAGCTGTTTTTT
CASSERGTVGELFF
>TRBJ2-7|NA|once|TRBV27
TGTGCCAGCAGTTTATCTGGGGGGCACTACGAGCAGTACTTC
CASSLSGGHYEQYF
>TRBJ2-3|TRBD2|NA|TRBV6-1
TGTGCCAGCAGTCCTATAGCGGGAGGCACAGATACGCAGTATTTT
CASSPIAGGTDTQYF
>TRBJ2-7|NA|NA|TRBV21-1
TGTGCCAGCAGCGAAGACCCCCCCGAGCAGTACTTC
CASSEDPPEQYF